Shown below are 11 T cell receptor beta chains from a single sample sequenced in a study of blood T cell repertoires in COVID-19. The data were produced by immunoSEQ multiplex PCR, yet TCRdb's version contains in-frame clones alone and is incomplete. The sample shows fewer than 75,000 clones, over 80% of them seen only once. The sequenced sample was peripheral blood. These TCRs come from a human donor in a cohort sampled during active COVID-19.

This chain joins TRBV19 and TRBJ1-2; D unclear. CDR1 and CDR2 (germline): LNHDA, SQIVND (reference sequence). Trimming cost V 5 bases and J 2 bases, with 9 bases left between them. The CDR3 spans 13 residues. For the CDR3, the DNA is TGTGCCAGTAGTCAGGTCAGAAACTATGGCTACACCTTC. It specifies CASSQVRNYGYTF.

The chain employs TRBV4-1 and TRBJ2-5; unclear D gene. The CDR3 runs to 14 residues. Germline CDR1 is MGHRA and CDR2 is YSYEKL. With 0 bases removed from V and 2 bases from J, the gap between germline ends came to 7 bases. Written as DNA, the CDR3 is TGCGCCAGCAGCCAAGAGGCCAGACAAGAGACCCAGTACTTC. Amino acid sequence: CASSQEARQETQYF.

The genes are TRBV3-1 (or the pseudogene TRBV3-2) and TRBJ1-3; D is possibly TRBD1 (5 bases). The CDR3 spans 15 residues. The germline CDR1 and CDR2 sequences are LGHDT and YNNKEL (reference sequence). V was pared by 0 bases and J by 7 bases, with 13 bases between. Written as DNA, the CDR3 is TGTGCCAGCAGCCAAGAAAGGGGCCGAATGAACACCATATATTTT. Protein sequence: CASSQERGRMNTIYF.

This clone was observed many times. The gene calls are TRBV4-2 and TRBJ2-6; 11 bases fit TRBD1. V dropped 4 bases and J dropped 2; count of bases not matched to a gene: 4. The CDR3 has 17 amino acids. Germline-derived CDR1 and CDR2 are LGHNA and YNFKEQ. In DNA form, the CDR3 reads TGTGCCAGCAGCCGGACAGGGGGCGGAACTGGGGCCAACGTCCTGACTTTC. This codes for CASSRTGGGTGANVLTF.

CDR3: CASSQEVAGVNQPQHF. The CDR3 DNA reads as TGCGCCAGCAGCCAAGAGGTCGCAGGGGTAAATCAGCCCCAGCATTTT. This chain uses TRBV4-1 with TRBJ1-5, with a possible D match to TRBD1 (6 bases). Looked up from germline, CDR1 is MGHRA and CDR2 is YSYEKL. The CDR3 is made up of 16 amino acids. Trimming removed 0 bases from V and 4 bases from J, with 13 bases in between.

The rearrangement links TRBV28 to TRBJ1-2; no firm D call. CDR3 length equals 13 residues. V was pared by 4 bases and J by 4 bases, with 10 bases between. Germline V gives CDR1 MDHEN, CDR2 SYDVKM. The CDR3 is CASSSPVPYGYTF. As DNA, the CDR3 is TGTGCCAGCAGTTCCCCGGTCCCCTATGGCTACACCTTC.

This chain connects TRBV3-1 (or the pseudogene TRBV3-2) to TRBJ2-1, with D perhaps TRBD2 (5 bases). Germline values: CDR1 LGHDT, CDR2 YNNKEL (reference sequence). V lost 4 bases and J lost 3, with 10 bases in between. This CDR3 spans 14 amino acids. Here the CDR3 reads CASSPGLIYNEQFF. The CDR3 DNA reads as TGTGCCAGCAGCCCAGGACTCATCTACAATGAGCAGTTCTTC.

V usage is TRBV15 and J usage is TRBJ2-1; D is possibly TRBD2 (7 bases). The CDR3 is 14 amino acids. Germline CDR1 is LNHNV and CDR2 is YYDKDF (reference sequence). The V gene lost 8 bases and the J gene lost 4 bases, with 15 bases spanning the gap. CDR3 nucleotides: TGTGCCACCTGGGAGGGGGGGGCATACAATGAGCAGTTCTTC. It specifies CATWEGGAYNEQFF.

The chain joins TRBV6-5 to TRBJ1-2; D is ambiguous. CDR1 and CDR2 from the germline V gene are MNHEY and SVGAGI. The CDR3 contains 14 residues. V lost 0 bases and J 7 bases, leaving 12 bases between the germline ends. The CDR3 sequence: CASSYSGREGGYTF. Written as DNA, the CDR3 is TGTGCCAGCAGTTACTCTGGGAGGGAGGGTGGCTACACCTTC.

This chain joins TRBV9 and TRBJ2-3, with D tentatively TRBD2 (7 bases). Trimming pared 4 bases from V and 2 bases from J, leaving 14 bases between. The CDR3 is 15 residues long. Germline loops: CDR1 SGDLS, CDR2 YYNGEE. The CDR3 sequence is CASSQSGGYTDTQYF. The CDR3 nucleotides read TGTGCCAGCAGCCAGTCGGGGGGCTACACAGATACGCAGTATTTT.

J is TRBJ1-4 and V is TRBV9, with D maybe TRBD1 (5 bases). CDR1 is SGDLS, CDR2 YYNGEE, per germline. This CDR3 region has 15 residues. Between the trimmed V and J ends, which lost 4 bases and 7 bases, there was a span of 17 bases. CDR3 protein: CASSSPRGSGEKLFF. In DNA, the CDR3 is TGTGCCAGCAGCTCCCCCCGGGGGTCAGGTGAAAAACTGTTTTTT.